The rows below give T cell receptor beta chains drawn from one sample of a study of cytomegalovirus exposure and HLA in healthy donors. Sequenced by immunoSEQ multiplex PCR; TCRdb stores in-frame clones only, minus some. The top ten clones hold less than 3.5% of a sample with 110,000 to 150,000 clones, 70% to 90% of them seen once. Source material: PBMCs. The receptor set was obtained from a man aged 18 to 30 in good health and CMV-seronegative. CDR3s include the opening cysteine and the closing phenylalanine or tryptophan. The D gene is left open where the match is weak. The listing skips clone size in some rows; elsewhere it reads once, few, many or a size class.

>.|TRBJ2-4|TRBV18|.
TGTGCCAGCTCACCCCCAGGGGAGTGGGCCAAAAACATTCAGTACTTC
CASSPPGEWAKNIQYF
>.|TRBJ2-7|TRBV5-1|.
TGCGCCAGCAGCCCATACCTAGACCAGACCTACGAGCAGTACTTC
CASSPYLDQTYEQYF
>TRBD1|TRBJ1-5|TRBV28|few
TGTGCCAGCAGACAACACAGGGGTAATCAGCCCCAGCATTTT
CASRQHRGNQPQHF
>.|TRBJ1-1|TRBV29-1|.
TGCAGCGTCCTACCCGAGACTGAAGCTTTCTTT
CSVLPETEAFF
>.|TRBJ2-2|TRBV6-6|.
TGTGCCAGCACCAAACAGGGACAAGTCACCGGGGAGCTGTTTTTT
CASTKQGQVTGELFF
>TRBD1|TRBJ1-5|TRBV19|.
TGTGCCAGTAGTCCAACAGGGGATCAGCCCCAGCATTTT
CASSPTGDQPQHF
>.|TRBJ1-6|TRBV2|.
TGTGCCAGCAGCGAAACCGGGGAAGGAGGACCCCTCCACTTT
CASSETGEGGPLHF
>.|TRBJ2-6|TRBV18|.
TGTGCCAGCTCACCACCGTCGGGTTCTGGGGCCAACGTCCTGACTTTC
CASSPPSGSGANVLTF
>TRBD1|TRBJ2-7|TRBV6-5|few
TGTGCCACCTCCGTAGGGACAGGCTCCTACGAGCAGTACTTC
CATSVGTGSYEQYF
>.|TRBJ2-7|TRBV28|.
TGTGCCAGCAGTTTGGCAGGTGTGGAACAGTACTTC
CASSLAGVEQYF
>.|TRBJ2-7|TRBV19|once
TGTGCCAGTAGTATCGGACTGAACTACGAGCAGTACTTC
CASSIGLNYEQYF
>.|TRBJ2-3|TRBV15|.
TGTGCCACCAGTATGCGCCCGGATACGCAGTATTTT
CATSMRPDTQYF
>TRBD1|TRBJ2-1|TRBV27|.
TGTGCCAGCAGTTTCTACGCTGACAGGGGTGATAATGAGCAGTTCTTC
CASSFYADRGDNEQFF
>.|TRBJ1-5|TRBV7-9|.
TGTGCCAGCAGCTCCCATAGCAATCAGCCCCAGCATTTT
CASSSHSNQPQHF
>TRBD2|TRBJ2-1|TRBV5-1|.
TGCGCCAGCAGTAGGACTAGCGGGGCCGGACGGAATGAGCAGTTCTTC
CASSRTSGAGRNEQFF
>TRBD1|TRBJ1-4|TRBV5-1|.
TGCGCCAGCAGCCAAGGGACAGGAGGGGGCTACGGGAATGAAAAACTGTTTTTT
CASSQGTGGGYGNEKLFF
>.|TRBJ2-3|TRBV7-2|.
TGTGCCAGCAGCTTTAGAGGGTCGACGGTGGAGGATACGCAGTATTTT
CASSFRGSTVEDTQYF
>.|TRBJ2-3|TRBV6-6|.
TGTGCCAGCAGTTATGTCAGGGGAACAGATACGCAGTATTTT
CASSYVRGTDTQYF
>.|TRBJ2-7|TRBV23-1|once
TGCGCCAGCTTAAGTCTTACAGCTAATCCCTACGAGCAGTACTTC
CASLSLTANPYEQYF
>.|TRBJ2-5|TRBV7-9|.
TGTGCCAGCAGCGGAGGCTTCCAAGAGACCCAGTACTTC
CASSGGFQETQYF
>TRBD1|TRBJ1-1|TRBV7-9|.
TGTGCCAGCAGCTTAGAACAGGGGGTGAACACTGAAGCTTTCTTT
CASSLEQGVNTEAFF
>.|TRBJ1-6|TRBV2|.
TGTGCCAGCAGCCCACCGACGGGAGAGAGCAATTCACCCCTCCACTTT
CASSPPTGESNSPLHF
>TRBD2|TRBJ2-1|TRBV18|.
TGTGCCAGCTCACGGCCCGGGACTAGCGGGAGGGATGAGCAGTTCTTC
CASSRPGTSGRDEQFF
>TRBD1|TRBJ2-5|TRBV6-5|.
TGTGCCAGCAGTTACGGCACAGGGGCCGAGACCCAGTACTTC
CASSYGTGAETQYF
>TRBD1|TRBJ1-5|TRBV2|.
TGTGCCAGCAACCAGGGGGGAACGAGCAATCAGCCCCAGCATTTT
CASNQGGTSNQPQHF
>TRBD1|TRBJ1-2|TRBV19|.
TGTGCCAGTACCACTTACGGGACAGGGGACTATGGCTACACCTTC
CASTTYGTGDYGYTF
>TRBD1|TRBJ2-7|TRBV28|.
TGTGCCAGCAGGGCTCCGGGGACAGGGTCCTTCGAGCAGTACTTC
CASRAPGTGSFEQYF
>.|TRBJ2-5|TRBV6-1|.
TGTGCCAGCAGTGAGGGCCCTGGGGCTCCCCAGTACTTC
CASSEGPGAPQYF
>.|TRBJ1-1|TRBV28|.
TGTGCCAGCCACTCTTCCACTGAAGCTTTCTTT
CASHSSTEAFF
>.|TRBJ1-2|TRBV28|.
TGTGCCAGCAGCCCGCTGGGGCGCATTGTTGGCTACACCTTC
CASSPLGRIVGYTF
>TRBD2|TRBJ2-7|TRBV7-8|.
TGTGCCAGCAGCCCCAGCGGGGGCCTTTACGAGCAGTACTTC
CASSPSGGLYEQYF
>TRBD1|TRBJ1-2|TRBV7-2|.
TGTGCCAGCAGCTGGCCGGGACAGGGGACGTACTATGGCTACACCTTC
CASSWPGQGTYYGYTF
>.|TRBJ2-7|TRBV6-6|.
TGTGCCAGCAGTTACTCGATTGGCGGGATGTACGAGCAGTACTTC
CASSYSIGGMYEQYF
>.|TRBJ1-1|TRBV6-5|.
TGTGCCAGCCGTACGGTCCTGGGAGCTGAAGCTTTCTTT
CASRTVLGAEAFF
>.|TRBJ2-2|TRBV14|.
TGTGCCAGCAGCCCACGACAGGTGAACACCGGGGAGCTGTTTTTT
CASSPRQVNTGELFF
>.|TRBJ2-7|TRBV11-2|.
TGTGCCAGCAGCTTAGGGGGAGGAAGATACGAGCAGTACTTC
CASSLGGGRYEQYF
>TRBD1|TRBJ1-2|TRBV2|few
TGTGCCAGCAGTCAGACAGGGTACGGAGCTAACTATGGCTACACCTTC
CASSQTGYGANYGYTF
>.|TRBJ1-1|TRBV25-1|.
TGTGCCAGCACCCCTTCGGGGAACACTGAAGCTTTCTTT
CASTPSGNTEAFF
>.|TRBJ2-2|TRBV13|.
TGTGCCAGCAGCTTTGGACAGCTCCTCGGGGAGCTGTTTTTT
CASSFGQLLGELFF
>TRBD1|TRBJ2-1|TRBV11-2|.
TGTGCCAGCAGCTCCTACAGGGGCGGCTACAATGAGCAGTTCTTC
CASSSYRGGYNEQFF